What follows describes a single TCR beta chain. The target of this receptor is not known. Base-call qualities are not available, and no considerably larger clone is one nucleotide away. Library prep was done by the immunoSEQ multiplex PCR assay. For the multiplex PCR, a mixture combining 60 forward primers for TCR Vbeta segments and 13 reverse primers for TCR Jbeta segments was used. The CDR3 region of rearranged TCR beta genes was amplified from genomic DNA by a multiplex PCR assay. On the Illumina HiSeq System, the amplified TCR beta libraries were sequenced as 87-base-pair reads. Under the source paper's analysis protocol: In a later analysis, 77 million or so unique TCR beta chains were counted across the roughly 610 repertoires, and approximately 11 million of these chains were shared by at least two donors. Raw reads were error-corrected and collapsed into unique sequences with a nearest-neighbor algorithm that merged closely related sequences to remove PCR and sequencing errors. CDR3 sequences were aligned to IMGT reference sequences to assign V, D and J gene segments. For a sequence to be retained, a match of at least six nucleotides was required to both a V gene segment and a J gene segment. Rearrangements were called productive when the CDR3 lacked stop codons and stayed in frame with V and J; all others were non-productive. Following IMGT convention, CDR3 was defined as the stretch from the second conserved V-encoded cysteine to the conserved J-encoded phenylalanine. The earlier analysis of approximately 500 of the donors excluded sequences that lacked an unambiguous match to a single V gene segment. In an earlier analysis of around 590 of the donors, a V segment was called functional when productive rearrangements were above 56.7%, and segregating when the standard deviation between donors exceeded 5%. A statistical classification framework was built for diagnosing cytomegalovirus status from the catalog of TCR beta chain sequences. In a later analysis, V and J genes were assigned by comparing TCR nucleotide sequences against IMGT/GENE-DB human TR gene sequences. The TCRdist pipeline was used in a later analysis to assign CDR3 sequences and most-parsimonious VDJ recombination scenarios. In a later analysis, each TCR beta chain was defined by its CDR3 amino acid sequence together with its V-gene family, and reads lacking a unique V-gene family were excluded. In a later analysis, approximately 640 highly shared, low-generation-probability nucleotide sequences were removed to address suspected cross-contamination and a sequencing artifact. In a later analysis, a clonal expansion index was calculated for each public chain from normalized within-repertoire ranks of inferred template counts. A later analysis computed generation probabilities with a VDJ recombination model fitted to out-of-frame rearrangements, and checked the results against IGoR. A later analysis scored TCR-TCR, TCR-HLA and TCR-CMV co-occurrence with hypergeometric tests, applying a repertoire-size bias correction to TCR pairs. In a later analysis, false discovery rates were estimated by permuting HLA or CMV assignments 20 times. In a later analysis, co-occurring TCRs were grouped using DBSCAN, with TCRdist sequence similarity added in when clustering inside HLA-allele-positive subsets. Co-occurrence clustering excluded repertoires with fewer than 30,000 or more than 120,000 public chains, plus five with anomalous nucleotide sharing. Sourced from immuneACCESS, this table was stored by TCRdb with only in-frame sequences that have V and J called. A share of the clones is absent; for the studies checked, an unresolved V gene accounts for under half, and the remainder has no known explanation. Clone size and the V and J calls come from that table; the DNA yielded D and trimming. A total of fewer than 250,000 clones appear in this sample, approximately 83% of them only once. The top ten clonotypes cover approximately 1.4% of the sample.

The cohort comprised hundreds of healthy bone marrow donors. At the time of sampling, all cohort members were nominally healthy, though unrecorded immune exposures were likely present. The donor tested CMV seronegative, placing the donor among the 350 or so seronegative members of the cohort. Each donor provided a peripheral blood sample, and peripheral blood mononuclear cells were used for TCR beta sequencing. Genomic DNA extraction from the blood cell samples was performed with the Qiagen DNeasy Blood Extraction Kit. This specimen comes from a study of cytomegalovirus exposure and HLA in healthy donors (TCRdb year 2017). About the investigation overall: In an earlier analysis of roughly 590 of the donors, 250 to 350 Gb of sequence data and 90 million to 130 million unique TCR beta sequences from about 190 million T cells were reported. The study profiled the T cell repertoires of 550 to 700 subjects by immunosequencing and related them to cytomegalovirus serostatus. Roughly 5 DR-DQ haplotypes were handled as single units for association and clustering because linkage in the cohort was strong. The study aimed to test whether signatures of past pathogen exposure could be identified by cataloging public T cell receptors. Typing coverage differed by locus: A, B, C, DRB1 and DQB1 were typed in roughly 620-630 donors, DQA1 in 522, DPA1 in some 610, and DPB1 in just under 490. An early release that covered around 590 HLA-typed donors contained approximately 300 gigabases of sequencing data and 70 million to 100 million unique TCR sequences. In a later analysis, previously published TCR beta repertoires from about 670 donors were re-analyzed and high-resolution HLA genotyping was added so that TCR occurrence patterns could be studied. Among 300 to 450 genotyped donors of the cohort, an average of about 240,000 unique TCR beta nucleotide sequences were sequenced per donor, roughly 18% of them non-productive. HLA typing covered class I and class II loci at four-digit resolution. Donor age, sex, ethnicity and CMV serostatus were collected together with the repertoire data. In the later analysis, no new phenotypic data were used to find candidate immune exposures; instead, reliance was placed on TCR beta sequences and their occurrence across donors. Of the roughly 400 genotyped donors, roughly 85% fell in the genetic ancestry cluster associated with self-reported Caucasian donors. Every discovery cohort repertoire had been produced on one sequencing platform. Genome-wide SNP genotypes for about three fifths of the roughly 670 donors were used in a later genetic analysis, which treated that subset as a discovery cohort. The study combined high-throughput TCR immunosequencing, statistical association of individual TCRs with disease status, and machine learning to predict cytomegalovirus infection status. An earlier analysis of 587 of the donors applied high-throughput TCR beta sequencing to assess whether each TCR beta V gene segment acted as functional or pseudogenic. In addition to the first cohort of hundreds of subjects, a separate validation cohort of over 90 different subjects was used.

General findings and caveats noted by the study authors: Compared with the approximately 670-donor mean, donors in an Asian-associated ancestry cluster had fewer N-insertions in productive TCRs, according to a later genetic analysis. According to a later analysis, TCR association rates differed among HLA loci, with DRB1 alleles showing the most associated TCRs and HLA-C alleles showing the fewest. According to a later analysis, most CMV-associated TCR beta chains appeared to be HLA-restricted, and the HLA associations seemed to be driven largely by CMV exposure. The cohort was sequenced for TCR beta chains only, and without alpha or paired-chain data the features that could be detected were limited. In the study, 150 to 200 TCR beta chains were listed as associated with cytomegalovirus. According to a later analysis, parvovirus B19, influenza, CMV and Epstein-Barr virus appeared linked to several top co-occurrence clusters. Most TCR sequences were observed very rarely across donors, whereas some public TCRs were present in many individuals. Strong co-occurrence of HLA alleles, especially DR and DQ, made assigning TCR associations to individual alleles difficult. An earlier analysis of roughly 570 of the donors showed that most TCR beta V segments appeared in productive rearrangements either about 87% or about 30% of the time, which broadly matched IMGT annotations. In a later analysis, around 17,000 TCR beta sequences were associated with specific HLA alleles at a false discovery rate of 0.05. A further reported finding was that TCR beta sequences accurately predicted the HLA-A and HLA-B alleles for most subjects in the first cohort. In both the original and validation cohorts, the classifier was reported to diagnose cytomegalovirus status with high specificity and sensitivity. In a later analysis, HLA-associated TCR beta chains showed more clonal expansion and lower generation probabilities than non-associated chains that were equally common. The authors suggested that the approach could potentially be generalized to other disease states and immunological phenotypes. For the cohort, immune exposure information was limited to CMV serostatus. Roughly 15 rarely observed V segments, including chromosome 9 orphons, were excluded from the earlier analysis of about 610 of the donors because counts were too low. Some IMGT-functional V segments, including TRBV6-2 and TRBV6-3, could not be distinguished by the 87-base-pair reads and were therefore excluded. Correlated functional status among segregating V segments might be attributable to linkage disequilibrium, but an unknown experimental factor could not be ruled out. Because some donors lacked HLA typing at each locus, the association tests relied only on the typed subset. Roughly uniform sequencing depth across donors was assumed in presence/absence analyses, although this assumption may not hold. V-gene and J-gene trimming of TCR beta chains was associated with a missense DCLRE1C variant in a later genetic analysis, and the association was replicated in an independent cohort. In vitro tests confirmed that a few of the cytomegalovirus-associated TCR beta chains recognize cytomegalovirus antigens. The sequencing pipeline was judged likely to have produced a cluster of highly shared sequence variants as a technical artifact.

CDR1 and CDR2, looked up from the germline V gene (reference sequence), are GTSNPN and SVGIG. V lost 5 bases and J lost 11 bases; the stretch between them is 24 bases long. The CDR3 numbers 14 residues from cysteine through phenylalanine. CDR3 DNA is the only sequence kept; it has 42 bases, read in frame from the first base. Rearrangement joined TRBV30 to TRBJ1-1; TRBD1 could be the D gene, as 5 bases match. The clonotype originates from a girl aged 5-17 years in good health and CMV-seronegative. The specimen sequenced was PBMCs. The bases read TGTGCCTGGGCCAAGTATGCGGGACGGCTCTTGGCTTTCTTT. Translated, it gives CAWAKYAGRLLAFF.